This entry features one T cell receptor (beta chain) sequence. Its antigen remains unknown. These data originate in a study of beta chain features in type 1 diabetes. Study details: Healthy donors, compared against patients, showed similar age, gender and cell yields.

The sequenced template was cDNA made from the entire isolated RNA. Assay used: immunoSEQ multiplex PCR; TCRdb lists only in-frame clones, some missing. The repertoire holds approximately 240,000 clones, with approximately 16% as singletons. Study-level findings and limits: Moderate yet significant TCRB CDR3 shortening was seen in Type 1 diabetes patients in all four CD4+ subsets.

V gave up 0 bases and J gave up 2 bases, with 17 bases separating them. The germline V gene has CDR1 ENHRY and CDR2 SYGVKD. The CDR3 is made up of 18 amino acids. What was sequenced was naive CD4+ T cells from blood. This chain joins TRBV10-3 and TRBJ1-3; weak D call: TRBD1 (6 bases). The TCR sequence derives from a man aged 30-40 years with type 1 diabetes. CDR3 in DNA: TGTGCCATCAGTGAGTCAGTTGGACAGAGGGGAGCTGGAAACACCATATATTTT. Protein sequence: CAISESVGQRGAGNTIYF.